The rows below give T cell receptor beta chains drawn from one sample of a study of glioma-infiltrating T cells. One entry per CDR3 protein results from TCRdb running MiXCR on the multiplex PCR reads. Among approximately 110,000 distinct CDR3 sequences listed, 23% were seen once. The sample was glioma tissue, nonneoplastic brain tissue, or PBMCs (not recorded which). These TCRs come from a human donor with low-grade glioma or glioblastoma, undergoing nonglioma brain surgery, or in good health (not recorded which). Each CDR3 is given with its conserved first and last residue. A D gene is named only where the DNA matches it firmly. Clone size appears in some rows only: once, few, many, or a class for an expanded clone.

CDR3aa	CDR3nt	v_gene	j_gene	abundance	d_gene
CASSLYSRWGARDIQYF	TGTGCCAGCAGTTTATATTCTCGATGGGGGGCGCGTGACATTCAGTACTTC	TRBV27	TRBJ2-4	many	.
CSARDLTSGYEQYF	TGCAGTGCTAGAGATTTGACTAGCGGCTACGAGCAGTACTTC	TRBV20-1	TRBJ2-7	many	TRBD2
CASSHPGTSGADNEQFF	TGCGCCAGCAGCCACCCGGGGACTAGCGGGGCTGACAATGAGCAGTTCTTC	TRBV4-1	TRBJ2-1	.	TRBD2
CASSLGEFTDTQYF	TGTGCCAGCAGTTTAGGAGAATTCACAGATACGCAGTATTTT	TRBV28	TRBJ2-3	many	.
CASSYSRGGEQYF	TGTGCCAGCAGTTACTCCAGGGGAGGCGAGCAGTACTTC	TRBV12-3/TRBV12-4	TRBJ2-7	many	.
CASSFGQIQETQYF	TGTGCCAGCAGCTTCGGCCAGATCCAAGAGACCCAGTACTTC	TRBV5-5	TRBJ2-5	many	.
CSARDSVNTEAFF	TGCAGTGCTAGAGATAGCGTGAACACTGAAGCTTTCTTT	TRBV20-1	TRBJ1-1	many	.
CARIRQGASSQPQHF	TGTGCCAGAATTAGACAGGGGGCTTCTAGTCAGCCCCAGCATTTT	TRBV19	TRBJ1-5	.	TRBD1
CASTPNAGNQPQHF	TGTGCCAGCACCCCCAACGCGGGCAATCAGCCCCAGCATTTT	TRBV27	TRBJ1-5	many	.
CASSQALGDEQYF	TGCGCCAGCAGCCAAGCCCTGGGGGACGAGCAGTACTTC	TRBV4-3	TRBJ2-7	many	.
CASSPSVGTAFNEKLFF	TGTGCCAGTAGTCCCTCCGTGGGGACGGCGTTTAATGAAAAACTGTTTTTT	TRBV19	TRBJ1-4	.	.
CASRTGPQGNISPPHF	TGTGCCAGCAGGACCGGCCCGCAGGGGAATATTTCACCCCCCCACTTT	TRBV27	TRBJ1-6	once	.
CSARGGSATNTGELFF	TGCAGTGCTAGAGGGGGGTCAGCGACGAACACCGGGGAGCTGTTTTTT	TRBV20-1	TRBJ2-2	many	.
CASSQERLTSGSPGYEQYF	TGCGCCAGCAGCCAAGAGAGACTGACTAGCGGGAGTCCGGGCTACGAGCAGTACTTC	TRBV4-3	TRBJ2-7	many	TRBD2
CASSFGGHNEQFF	TGTGCCAGTAGTTTTGGGGGCCACAATGAGCAGTTCTTC	TRBV19	TRBJ2-1	few	.
CASEAAPRNEQFF	TGTGCCAGCGAAGCGGCTCCGAGGAATGAGCAGTTCTTC	TRBV28	TRBJ2-1	many	.
CASSRDGTGGVEQYF	TGTGCCAGCAGCCGTGATGGGACAGGGGGCGTCGAGCAGTACTTC	TRBV3-1	TRBJ2-7	.	TRBD1
CASSQGLAGDNEQFF	TGCGCCAGCAGCCAAGGACTAGCGGGTGATAATGAGCAGTTCTTC	TRBV4-1	TRBJ2-1	many	TRBD2
CASSLGGPEAFF	TGTGCCAGCAGCTTAGGAGGACCTGAAGCTTTCTTT	TRBV7-2	TRBJ1-1	many	.
CASSYSPPRAGGTEAFF	TGTGCCAGCAGTTACTCCCCACCCAGGGCGGGGGGTACTGAAGCTTTCTTT	TRBV6-6	TRBJ1-1	many	.
CASSARQGAMSYNSPLHF	TGTGCCAGCAGCGCTCGACAGGGGGCAATGTCCTATAATTCACCCCTCCACTTT	TRBV7-2	TRBJ1-6	many	TRBD1
CSAYTMRGELFF	TGCAGCGCCTATACTATGCGCGGGGAGCTGTTTTTT	TRBV29-1	TRBJ2-2	.	.
CSAGGQGNTGELFF	TGCAGCGCGGGGGGACAGGGGAACACCGGGGAGCTGTTTTTT	TRBV29-1	TRBJ2-2	.	TRBD1
CATSRGSTSRLRYTDTQYF	TGTGCCACCAGCAGAGGATCGACTAGCAGACTACGATACACAGATACGCAGTATTTT	TRBV15	TRBJ2-3	many	TRBD2
CAINPGQGTGANVLTF	TGTGCCATCAACCCGGGACAGGGCACTGGGGCCAACGTCCTGACTTTC	TRBV10-3	TRBJ2-6	few	TRBD1
CASSSSGSRGTQYF	TGTGCCAGCAGTAGTAGCGGGTCAAGAGGGACCCAGTACTTC	TRBV6-1	TRBJ2-5	many	TRBD2
CAGSLDPSYNEQFF	TGTGCCGGCAGCTTGGACCCTTCCTACAATGAGCAGTTCTTC	TRBV7-3	TRBJ2-1	once	.
CAWKRQGYNEQFF	TGTGCCTGGAAGCGACAGGGCTACAATGAGCAGTTCTTC	TRBV30	TRBJ2-1	.	TRBD1
CASSKQGTGNTIYF	TGTGCCAGCAGTAAACAGGGGACTGGAAACACCATATATTTT	TRBV27	TRBJ1-3	many	TRBD1
CASSPRPGLSQETQYF	TGTGCCAGCAGTCCGAGACCGGGACTATCCCAAGAGACCCAGTACTTC	TRBV6-1	TRBJ2-5	few	TRBD2
CASSQSEVAGGIDTQYF	TGCGCCAGCAGCCAATCGGAGGTAGCGGGAGGTATAGATACGCAGTATTTT	TRBV4-1	TRBJ2-3	.	TRBD2
CASREQGGSYEQYF	TGTGCCAGCAGGGAACAGGGGGGCTCCTACGAGCAGTACTTC	TRBV2	TRBJ2-7	many	TRBD1
CASVEFASGNTIYF	TGTGCCAGTGTGGAGTTCGCCTCTGGAAACACCATATATTTT	TRBV19	TRBJ1-3	.	.
CASSFSAGRSYEQYF	TGTGCCAGCAGTTTCTCAGCGGGTCGTTCCTACGAGCAGTACTTC	TRBV6-1	TRBJ2-7	many	.
CASSVGTGAGYTEAFF	TGTGCCAGCAGCGTAGGGACAGGGGCTGGGTACACTGAAGCTTTCTTT	TRBV9	TRBJ1-1	.	TRBD1
CASRVIPGRLINQPQHF	TGTGCCAGCAGAGTAATACCCGGTCGACTGATCAATCAGCCCCAGCATTTT	TRBV6-1	TRBJ1-5	many	.
CASKTHGDRLKRQETQYF	TGTGCCAGCAAGACTCATGGGGACAGGTTAAAAAGGCAAGAGACCCAGTACTTC	TRBV3-1	TRBJ2-5	many	TRBD1
CASSLNAGNQPQHF	TGTGCCAGCAGTTTAAACGCTGGCAATCAGCCCCAGCATTTT	TRBV12-3/TRBV12-4	TRBJ1-5	few	.
CSARDRDYGYTF	TGCAGTGCTAGAGATCGCGATTATGGCTACACCTTC	TRBV20-1	TRBJ1-2	many	.
CASSPTEDTHYF	TGTGCCAGCAGCCCCACCGAGGATACGCATTATTTT	TRBV6-2/TRBV6-3	TRBJ2-3	.	.